The 22 T cell receptor beta chains below come from one sample, sequenced in a study of CD8 T cells in ankylosing spondylitis. TCRdb itself ran the 5' RACE reads through MiXCR, one entry per CDR3 protein. Of a few hundred thousand distinct CDR3 sequences in the sample, 15% to 20% were seen once. Material for sequencing was blood, either unsorted or a sorted T cell fraction (not recorded which). The source is a male donor with ankylosing spondylitis or in good health (not recorded which).

The chain recombines TRBV20-1 with TRBJ2-7; 15 bases align to TRBD2. The CDR3 contains 15 residues. The junction had 3 bases not matched to a gene; V was cut back by 2 bases and J by 4 bases. The germline V gene has CDR1 DFQATT and CDR2 SNEGSKA (reference sequence). Here the CDR3 reads CSARQGLAGGYEQYF. The DNA for the CDR3 is TGCAGTGCTAGACAGGGACTAGCGGGAGGATACGAGCAGTACTTC.

The chain couples TRBV5-1 to TRBJ2-7; perhaps D is TRBD1 or TRBD2 (5 bases each). This CDR3 contains 16 residues. CDR1 and CDR2 from the germline V gene are SGHRS and YFSETQ. V was pared by 4 bases and J by 2 bases, with 19 bases between. CDR3 residues: CASSLLRHGDAYEQYF. The CDR3 nucleotides read TGCGCCAGCAGCCTACTACGACACGGGGACGCCTACGAGCAGTACTTC.

The V call is TRBV9, the J call TRBJ2-1; 7 nucleotides line up with TRBD2. With V trimmed by 0 bases and J by 5 bases, 8 bases remained unmatched. Germline lookup yields CDR1 SGDLS and CDR2 YYNGEE. This CDR3 has 16 residues. The CDR3 nucleotides are TGTGCCAGCAGCGTAGCGGGCGGGAGTGGTGACAATGAGCAGTTCTTC. Residues: CASSVAGGSGDNEQFF.

This clonotype was counted a few times. The chain joins TRBV29-1 to TRBJ2-2; 7 bases agree with TRBD2. CDR1 is SQVTM, CDR2 ANQGSEA, per germline. V was pared by 7 bases and J by 0 bases, with 14 bases of the junction left unmatched. CDR3 length equals 17 residues. CDR3 DNA sequence: TGCAGCGCCGAAGGGGCTAGCGGTATTGCGAACACCGGGGAGCTGTTTTTT. Translated: CSAEGASGIANTGELFF.

This clonotype was seen a few times. In DNA form, the CDR3 reads TGTGCCAGCAGCCCGGACAGGAACCAAGAGACCCAGTACTTC. Its translation is CASSPDRNQETQYF. This chain joins TRBV6-1 and TRBJ2-5, with 7 bases lining up with TRBD1. CDR1 is MNHNS and CDR2 is SASEGT in the germline V gene. J was trimmed by 0 bases and V by 6 bases; bases with no gene match: 4. This CDR3 is 14 amino acids long.

V is TRBV4-2 and J is TRBJ2-1; TRBD2 agrees at 9 bases. Germline V gene sequence: CDR1 LGHNA, CDR2 YNFKEQ. Unmatched junction bases numbered 2, after V lost 0 bases and J lost 5 bases. CDR3 length equals 15 residues. The CDR3 is CASSQDGGRDNEQFF. The CDR3 DNA sequence: TGTGCCAGCAGCCAAGATGGCGGGAGGGACAATGAGCAGTTCTTC.

This chain uses TRBV19 with TRBJ1-2, with 7 bases that match TRBD1. There are 13 residues in the CDR3. The V gene end was trimmed by 9 bases and the J gene end by 4 bases; junction bases not matched to a gene: 8. CDR1 is LNHDA and CDR2 is SQIVND in the germline V gene (reference sequence). The CDR3: CASHPQGVYGYTF. The DNA for the CDR3 is TGTGCCAGCCACCCCCAGGGGGTCTATGGCTACACCTTC.

V usage is TRBV20-1 and J usage is TRBJ2-2; D is undetermined. CDR1 and CDR2 (germline): DFQATT, SNEGSKA (reference sequence). CDR3 length equals 17 residues. Trimming cost V 6 bases and J 2 bases, with 22 bases left between them. CDR3 protein: CSAKPGLHYPNTGELFF. The DNA for the CDR3 is TGCAGTGCAAAACCCGGGCTCCACTATCCAAACACCGGGGAGCTGTTTTTT.

This clonotype was seen more than once but under ten times. The chain uses TRBV12-3 or TRBV12-4 and TRBJ2-1; 10 bases line up with TRBD2. The CDR3 has 15 amino acids. The trim removed 5 bases at V and 6 bases at J, leaving 7 bases unmatched. The CDR3 sequence is CASSPRTSGFNEQFF. CDR3 coding DNA: TGTGCCAGCAGTCCGAGGACTAGCGGATTCAATGAGCAGTTCTTC.

The CDR3: CASSQDGQGGFF. For the CDR3, the DNA is TGCGCCAGCAGCCAAGATGGTCAGGGAGGGTTCTTC. The rearrangement joins TRBV4-1 to TRBJ2-1; D might be TRBD2 (6 bases). The CDR3 covers 12 residues. CDR1 and CDR2 from the germline V gene are MGHRA and YSYEKL. With 0 bases removed from V and 15 bases from J, the gap between germline ends came to 12 bases.

The chain couples TRBV27 to TRBJ2-1; TRBD2 is a possible D gene (5 bases). The germline V gene has CDR1 MNHEY and CDR2 SMNVEV (reference sequence). The CDR3 is made up of 13 amino acids. Between the trimmed V and J ends, which lost 5 bases and 5 bases, there was a span of 10 bases. CDR3 residues: CASSGGAHNEQFF. The CDR3 DNA follows: TGTGCCAGCAGTGGAGGCGCACACAATGAGCAGTTCTTC.

This clonotype was picked up a small number of times. The CDR3 DNA reads as TGTGCCTGGAGTGCCTATAGCACAGATACGCAGTATTTT. Encoded protein: CAWSAYSTDTQYF. This rearrangement joins TRBV30 to TRBJ2-3; D is undetermined. Germline V gene data show CDR1 as GTSNPN and CDR2 as SVGIG (reference sequence). Trimming stripped 1 base from V and 0 bases from J, with 5 bases between. This CDR3 has 13 residues.

The chain has TRBV19 and TRBJ2-7, with D possibly being TRBD1 (5 bases). The CDR3 has 13 amino acids. Germline CDR1 is LNHDA and CDR2 is SQIVND (reference sequence). Deletions cut 5 bases from V and 1 base from J, with 9 bases between. CDR3 DNA: TGTGCCAGTAGTGGGGCCAGGTCCTACGAGCAGTACTTC. Encoded protein: CASSGARSYEQYF. Based on the CDR3 plus reference TRBV19 and TRBJ2-7, the full variable domain is DGGITQSPKYLFRKEGQNVTLSCEQNLNHDAMYWYRQDPGQGLRLIYYSQIVNDFQKGDIAEGYSVSREKKESFPLTVTSAQKNPTAFYLCASSGARSYEQYFGPGTRLTVT.

Many counts were recorded for this clonotype. The rearrangement joins TRBV29-1 to TRBJ2-7; 8 nucleotides align to TRBD1. The germline V gene has CDR1 SQVTM and CDR2 ANQGSEA. The CDR3 covers 15 residues. The V segment lost 1 base and the J segment 1 base; nucleotides outside the gene matches: 6. The CDR3 bases are TGCAGCGTTGAAGTCATAGGGACAGGTTCCTACGAGCAGTACTTC. It codes for CSVEVIGTGSYEQYF.

A few counts support this clonotype. The chain recombines TRBV12-3 or TRBV12-4 with TRBJ2-1; D might be TRBD2 (6 bases). The CDR3 runs to 15 residues. Trimming took off 2 bases at V and 0 bases at J, with 8 bases between the two ends. CDR3 protein: CASSLSGDSYNEQFF. CDR3 in DNA: TGTGCCAGCAGTTTATCGGGGGACTCCTACAATGAGCAGTTCTTC.

This clonotype has more than one count but fewer than ten. The chain has TRBV18 and TRBJ2-5, with a tentative D call TRBD1 (5 bases). The CDR3 spans 15 residues. Trimming stripped 4 bases from V and 7 bases from J, with 19 bases between. In germline, CDR1 is KGHSH, CDR2 LQKENI. The CDR3, as DNA: TGTGCCAGCTCACGAAACAGGTCCAAGTCTGGGACCCAGTACTTC. Protein sequence: CASSRNRSKSGTQYF.

This clonotype was seen ten or more times. CDR3 loop: CATSRYPLSNQPQHF. As DNA, the CDR3 is TGTGCCACCAGCAGATATCCACTGAGCAATCAGCCCCAGCATTTT. V is TRBV15 and J is TRBJ1-5; D is undetermined. This CDR3 comprises 15 residues. V lost 2 bases, J lost 1 base, and 9 bases lay in between. Per the germline V gene, CDR1 is LNHNV and CDR2 is YYDKDF (reference sequence). The variable domain in full, completed from reference TRBV15 and TRBJ1-5, reads DAMVIQNPRYQVTQFGKPVTLSCSQTLNHNVMYWYQQKSSQAPKLLFHYYDKDFNNEADTPDNFQSRRPNTSFCFLDIRSPGLGDTAMYLCATSRYPLSNQPQHFGDGTRLSIL.

This clonotype was observed a handful of times. V usage is TRBV20-1 and J usage is TRBJ2-7; D is perhaps TRBD2 (6 bases). CDR1 and CDR2 (germline): DFQATT, SNEGSKA (reference sequence). This CDR3 is built from 14 residues. Trimming pared 4 bases from V and 0 bases from J, leaving 13 bases between. CDR3 sequence: CSAISGPYSYEQYF. CDR3 sequence (DNA): TGCAGTGCTATCAGCGGGCCTTACTCCTACGAGCAGTACTTC.

This clonotype turned up a few times. CDR3 residues: CASSSPTGAGELFF. In DNA, the CDR3 is TGTGCCAGCAGCTCCCCAACCGGGGCCGGGGAGCTGTTTTTT. The chain joins TRBV7-3 to TRBJ2-2; D is perhaps TRBD2 (5 bases). The germline V gene encodes CDR1 SGHTA and CDR2 FQGTGA. This CDR3 has 14 amino acids. V was shortened by 4 bases and J by 6 bases, with 12 bases between the two germline ends.

The chain combines TRBV6-2 or TRBV6-3 with TRBJ2-7; TRBD2 aligns across 12 bases. V shed 5 bases, J shed 7 bases, and the junction held 6 bases outside the gene matches. This CDR3 contains 14 residues. Germline lookup yields CDR1 MNHEY and CDR2 SVGEGT. This CDR3 reads CASSRLAGAEEQYF. The CDR3 coding sequence is TGTGCCAGCAGTAGACTAGCGGGAGCAGAAGAGCAGTACTTC.

The chain uses TRBV5-6 and TRBJ1-4, with a weak D call TRBD1 (6 bases). CDR3 size: 13 residues. Germline V lookup: CDR1 SGHDT, CDR2 YYEEEE. The germline V and J ends were trimmed by 3 bases and 8 bases, with 11 bases remaining between them. CDR3 in DNA: TGTGCCAGCAGCTATCGGGGGACAGAAAAACTGTTTTTT. As protein: CASSYRGTEKLFF.

The V gene is TRBV4-3, the J gene TRBJ2-3, with 9 bases lining up with TRBD2. V gave up 4 bases and J gave up 6 bases; unmatched junction bases: 5. Germline-derived CDR1 and CDR2 are LGHNA and YSLEER. The CDR3 covers 14 residues. Written as DNA, the CDR3 is TGCGCCAGCAGCCGCTATACTAGCGGGGATACGCAGTATTTT. This sequence encodes CASSRYTSGDTQYF.